This T cell receptor beta chain stems from a study of CD8 T cells in Susac syndrome. Random hexamers were used to reverse transcribe the RNA input (roughly 0.5 to 1 ug). Each CDR3 protein is one row after TCRdb ran MiXCR on the immunoSEQ multiplex PCR reads. Counted here are about 150,000 distinct CDR3 sequences, approximately 93% occurring once; the ten biggest clones make up around 0.1%. The CDR3 has 15 amino acids. CDR1 and CDR2 (germline): KGHSH, LQKENI. Trimming left V 0 bases short and J 0 bases short, with 9 bases between. This rearrangement joins TRBV18 to TRBJ2-7; D unclear. The sequenced material came from CD4+ T cells from PBMCs. The clonotype originates from a human donor with multiple sclerosis. As DNA, the CDR3 is TGTGCCAGCTCACCACCGGGGTTAACCTCCTACGAGCAGTACTTC. This gives the protein CASSPPGLTSYEQYF.